This paragraph covers one T cell receptor beta chain sequence. Its antigen is unknown. One base away there is no much larger clone; base qualities are not given. The data derive from a study of blood T cell repertoires in COVID-19 (dated by TCRdb to about 2020). Turning to the overall study: The collaborator samples originated in the United States, Italy and Spain and spanned the acute and convalescent phases of COVID-19. The prospective study material was composed of cDNA or gDNA derived from T cells, B-cell-depleted T cells, or PBMCs. The dataset comprised deeply sampled blood TCRbeta repertoires from subjects exposed to, actively infected with, or recovered from COVID-19. A freely available public database, intended as a resource for researchers studying the immune response to SARS-CoV-2, is where the repertoires were released. The samples were drawn from two sources: the first 160 participants of the ongoing ImmuneRACE study, and some 1,300 subjects contributed by 6 global collaborators. Sample metadata almost always included a de-identified subject ID, COVID-19 status, age in years and sex. Where available, HLA class I and class II types were taken from metadata supplied by the sample provider and were not determined by assay-based typing. Overall results and qualifications from the work: The amount of clinical and demographic metadata varied by source and participant and was provided uncurated.

The collaborating institutions used their own protocols to collect whole blood in K2EDTA tubes. Collaborator samples were shipped for TCRbeta analysis as frozen whole blood, isolated PBMCs, or DNA extracted from either sample type. V is reduced by 0 bases and J by 1 base, leaving a spacing of 10 bases between them. Sequences MNHEY (CDR1) and SVGAGI (CDR2) are obtained from the germline V gene. The CDR3, cysteine through phenylalanine, is 16 amino acids long. Just the 48-base CDR3 DNA is kept, in frame starting at base 1. The immunoSEQ Assay, a bias-controlled multiplex PCR, was used to amplify TCRbeta CDR3 regions from genomic DNA. The original methods were these. The number of nucleated cells in each sample was estimated from the amplification of reference gene primers within the assay. To quantify the absolute abundance of each unique TCRbeta CDR3 rearrangement, sequence reads were collapsed and filtered. For each sample, productive Simpson clonality was calculated as the square root of Simpson's diversity index over productive rearrangements. TCRdb retrieved this table from immuneACCESS and kept in-frame rearrangements only. Not all clones are present; in checked studies, unresolved V genes account for under half, and no reason is known for the remainder. D and trimming come from the DNA, and the V and J calls and clone size come from that table. Across this sample there are 150,000 or so clones, with about 90% seen only once. The top ten clones comprise approximately 0.59% of the sample.

The source material was peripheral blood. The receptor was isolated from a man aged 50-59 years with acute or convalescent COVID-19. The rearrangement joined TRBV6-5 to TRBJ1-3; matching of 6 bases hints at TRBD1 as the D gene. The DNA reads TGTGCCAGCAGTTACTCGAAGACAGGTTCTGGAAACACCATATATTTT. It is translated as CASSYSKTGSGNTIYF.